This T cell receptor (beta chain) came from a study of T cell responses to AZD1222 COVID-19 vaccine. TCRdb's copy holds only in-frame clones and misses some; the assay was immunoSEQ multiplex PCR. The sample lists 150,000 to 200,000 clones; around 88% were seen once. CDR3 size: 14 residues. The clonotype comes from an adult who received the AZD1222 COVID-19 vaccine. The chain employs TRBV21-1 and TRBJ1-2; the table's D call, TRBD1, has no DNA check behind it. TRBV21-1 is marked as a pseudogene. Source: peripheral blood, taken 28 days after the second AZD1222 dose. The CDR3 spells CASRGQVNNYGYTF. DNA of the CDR3: TGTGCCAGCAGGGGACAGGTCAATAACTATGGCTACACCTTC.